This TCR beta chain was profiled in a study of metastatic and nonmetastatic thyroid tumors (dated by TCRdb to the early 2020s). About the full investigation: Repertoires were compared across peripheral blood and tumor or nodule tissue samples from malignant and benign thyroid patients. What the research found in general, with its limitations: TCR beta diversity was reported as significantly higher in malignant tumors than in benign nodules, in both blood and tumor samples.

The library was generated by PCR. The reads were generated on an Illumina HiSeq 4000. High-throughput sequencing was used to profile the CDR3 region of the TCR beta-chain in every patient. Under the source paper's analysis protocol: CDR3 differences across clinicopathological groups were used to build a classifier for discriminating distant-metastatic papillary thyroid cancer patients. Repertoire diversity was assessed with the Shannon index, and tumor-blood repertoire similarity with the Morisita-Horn index. TCRdb redid the processing of the public reads, applying fastp at Q25 and MiXCR, and retained in-frame beta chains. The V and J calls were not made by the authors but by TCRdb's processing. The sample table holds approximately 35,000 clones, of which 15% to 20% were seen once. Jointly, the top ten make up approximately 13% of the sample. None of the patients had been given any treatment before thyroid surgery. Using T-cell receptor beta sequencing, the researchers looked back retrospectively at clinical samples from patients, gathered between about 2011 and 2019.

This clone has at least ten counts. This receptor's antigen is unknown. A much larger clonotype is one base distant, so this may be a read error. Other DNA sequences within the sample encode an identical CDR3. CDR1 LNHDA and CDR2 SQIVND are derived from the germline V gene (reference sequence). The CDR3 runs 15 residues from the cysteine to the phenylalanine. Only the CDR3 part of the read is kept: 45 bases, read in frame from the first base. Trimmed from V: 8 bases; trimmed from J: 5 bases; junction bases lacking a gene match: 7. The origin of this receptor is a male donor with papillary thyroid cancer or a benign thyroid nodule (not recorded which). Some clones in this sample may be carry-over from other donors' samples. The sample taken for sequencing was blood. This sequence uses TRBV19 and TRBJ1-4, and 11 junction bases match TRBD1. The bases are TGTGCCAGTGGTACCGGACAGGGGGCCAATGAAAAACTGTTTTTT. It specifies CASGTGQGANEKLFF.